This T cell receptor beta chain was profiled in a study of T cell responses to AZD1222 COVID-19 vaccine. Study findings and constraints: When two AZD1222 doses had been given, Spike-specific TCR breadth and depth rose. Donors in the cohort were predominantly white British and more often female, and clonal diversity was possibly underestimated.

Only in-frame clones appear in the TCRdb table, and some are missing; sequencing was by immunoSEQ multiplex PCR. The repertoire holds tens of thousands of clones, with approximately 91% as singletons. As to this clone: Its antigen is still unknown. One end of the junction is discordant with germline, which a read error may explain.

The CDR3 is 13 residues long. Germline V gene lookup returns CDR1 SNHLY and CDR2 FYNNEI. Sequences were derived from peripheral blood, sampled 28 days after the second AZD1222 dose. The receptor comes from an adult who received the AZD1222 COVID-19 vaccine. The chain recombines TRBV2 with TRBJ1-1; D perhaps matches TRBD1 (5 bases). The CDR3 reads CASSEGGRGILKF. In DNA, the CDR3 is TGTGCCAGCAGTGAAGGAGGGCGGGGGATCCTTAAATTT. The variable domain in full, completed from reference TRBV2 and TRBJ1-1, reads EPEVTQTPSHQVTQMGQEVILRCVPISNHLYFYWYRQILGQKVEFLVSFYNNEISEKSEIFDDQFSVERPDGSNFTLKIRSTKLEDSAMYFCASSEGGRGILKFGQGTRLTVV.